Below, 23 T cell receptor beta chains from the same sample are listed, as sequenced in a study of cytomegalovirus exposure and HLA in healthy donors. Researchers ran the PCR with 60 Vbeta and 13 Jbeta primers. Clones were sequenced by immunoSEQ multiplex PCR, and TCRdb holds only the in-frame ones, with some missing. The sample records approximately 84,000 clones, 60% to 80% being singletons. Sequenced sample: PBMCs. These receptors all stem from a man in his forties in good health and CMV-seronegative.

The CDR3 nucleotides are TGTGCCAGCAGAGGACAGTTGCTTTCTGAAGCTTTCTTT. The encoded protein is CASRGQLLSEAFF. The chain links TRBV6-1 to TRBJ1-1, with a possible D match to TRBD1 (6 bases). V gave up 6 bases and J gave up 6 bases, with 14 bases separating them. This CDR3 spans 13 amino acids. CDR1 is MNHNS and CDR2 is SASEGT in the germline V gene.

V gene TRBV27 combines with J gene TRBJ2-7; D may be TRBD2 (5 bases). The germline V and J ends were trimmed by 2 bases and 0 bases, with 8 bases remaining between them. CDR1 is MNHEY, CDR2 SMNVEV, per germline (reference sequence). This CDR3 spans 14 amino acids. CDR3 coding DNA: TGTGCCAGCAGTTTACAAGGGAGCTCCTACGAGCAGTACTTC. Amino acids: CASSLQGSSYEQYF.

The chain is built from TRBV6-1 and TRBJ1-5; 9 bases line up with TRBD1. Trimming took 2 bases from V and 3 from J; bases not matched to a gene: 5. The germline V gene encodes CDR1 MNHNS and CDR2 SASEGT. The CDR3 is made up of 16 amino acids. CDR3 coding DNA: TGTGCCAGCAGTGAACCGGGACAGGGTTCCAATCAGCCCCAGCATTTT. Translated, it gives CASSEPGQGSNQPQHF.

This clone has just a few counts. CDR3 loop: CASKGFYSPTEAFF. The CDR3 DNA reads as TGTGCCAGCAAAGGTTTCTATAGCCCCACTGAAGCTTTCTTT. The rearrangement joins TRBV27 to TRBJ1-1; D call uncertain. Looked up from germline, CDR1 is MNHEY and CDR2 is SMNVEV (reference sequence). V dropped 7 bases and J dropped 4 bases, with 16 bases sitting between them. CDR3 size: 14 residues.

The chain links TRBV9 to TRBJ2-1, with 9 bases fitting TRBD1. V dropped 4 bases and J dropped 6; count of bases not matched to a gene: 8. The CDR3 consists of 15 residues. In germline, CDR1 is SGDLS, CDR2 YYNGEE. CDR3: CASSFTGGGLNEQFF. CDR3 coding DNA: TGTGCCAGCAGCTTTACAGGGGGCGGGCTCAATGAGCAGTTCTTC. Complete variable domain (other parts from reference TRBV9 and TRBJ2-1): DSGVTQTPKHLITATGQRVTLRCSPRSGDLSVYWYQQSLDQGLQFLIQYYNGEERAKGNILERFSAQQFPDLHSELNLSSLELGDSALYFCASSFTGGGLNEQFFGPGTRLTVL.

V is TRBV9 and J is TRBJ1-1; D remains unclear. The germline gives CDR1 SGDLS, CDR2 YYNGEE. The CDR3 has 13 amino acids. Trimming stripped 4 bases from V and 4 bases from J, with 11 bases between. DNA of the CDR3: TGTGCCAGCAGCCCCGGGAGGGCCACTGAAGCTTTCTTT. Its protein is CASSPGRATEAFF.

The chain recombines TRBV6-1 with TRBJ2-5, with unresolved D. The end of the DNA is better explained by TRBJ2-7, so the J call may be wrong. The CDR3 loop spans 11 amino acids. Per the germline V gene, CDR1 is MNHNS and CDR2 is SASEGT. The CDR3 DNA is TGTGCCAGCAGTTCTGCCTACGAGCAGTACTTC. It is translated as CASSSAYEQYF.

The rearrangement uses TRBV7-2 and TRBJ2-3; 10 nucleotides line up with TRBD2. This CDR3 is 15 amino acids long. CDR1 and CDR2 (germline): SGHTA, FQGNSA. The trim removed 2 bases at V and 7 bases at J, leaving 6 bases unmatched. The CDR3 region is CASSLLAGVGYTQYF. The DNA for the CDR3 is TGTGCCAGCAGCTTACTAGCGGGAGTAGGATATACGCAGTATTTT.

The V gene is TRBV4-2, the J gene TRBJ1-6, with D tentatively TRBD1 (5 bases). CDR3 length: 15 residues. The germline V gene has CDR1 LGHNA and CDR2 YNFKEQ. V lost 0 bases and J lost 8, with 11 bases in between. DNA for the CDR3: TGTGCCAGCAGCCAAGACCCAGGCAGGGATTCACCCCTCCACTTT. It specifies CASSQDPGRDSPLHF.

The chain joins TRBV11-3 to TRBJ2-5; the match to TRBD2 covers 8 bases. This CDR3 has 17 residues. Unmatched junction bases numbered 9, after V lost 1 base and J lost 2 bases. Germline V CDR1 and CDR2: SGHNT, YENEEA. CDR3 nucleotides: TGTGCCAGCAGCTTAGGTCGTAGCGCGGGGGGACAAGAGACCCAGTACTTC. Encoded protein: CASSLGRSAGGQETQYF.

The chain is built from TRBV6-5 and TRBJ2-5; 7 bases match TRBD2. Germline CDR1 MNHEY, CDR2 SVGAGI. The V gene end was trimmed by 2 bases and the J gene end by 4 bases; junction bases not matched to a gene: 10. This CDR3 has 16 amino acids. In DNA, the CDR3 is TGTGCCAGCAGTTACCTGGCTAGCGGATACCGAGAGACCCAGTACTTC. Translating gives CASSYLASGYRETQYF.

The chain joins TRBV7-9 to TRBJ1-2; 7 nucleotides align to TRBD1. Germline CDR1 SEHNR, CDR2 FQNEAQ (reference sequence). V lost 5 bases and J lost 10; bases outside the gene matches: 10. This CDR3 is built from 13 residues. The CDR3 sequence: CASSTKPGQPYTF. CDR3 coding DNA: TGTGCCAGCAGCACGAAGCCGGGACAGCCCTACACCTTC.

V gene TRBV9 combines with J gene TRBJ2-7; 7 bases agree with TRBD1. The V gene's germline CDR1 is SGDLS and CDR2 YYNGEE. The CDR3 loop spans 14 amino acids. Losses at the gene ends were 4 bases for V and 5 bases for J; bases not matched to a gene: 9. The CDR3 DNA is TGTGCCAGCAGCTCGCGACGGGACAGCCACGAGCAGTACTTC. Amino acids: CASSSRRDSHEQYF. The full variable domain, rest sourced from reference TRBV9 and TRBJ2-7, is DSGVTQTPKHLITATGQRVTLRCSPRSGDLSVYWYQQSLDQGLQFLIQYYNGEERAKGNILERFSAQQFPDLHSELNLSSLELGDSALYFCASSSRRDSHEQYFGPGTRLTVT.

The CDR3 reads CASSMSSGTSGKPEQYF. The CDR3 coding sequence is TGTGCCAGTAGTATGTCGTCCGGGACTAGCGGGAAGCCCGAGCAGTACTTC. The chain employs TRBV19 and TRBJ2-7, with TRBD2 matching 13 bases. CDR1 LNHDA and CDR2 SQIVND come from the germline V gene (reference sequence). The CDR3 has 17 amino acids. J gave up 6 bases and V 3 bases, and 11 bases lay outside the gene matches.

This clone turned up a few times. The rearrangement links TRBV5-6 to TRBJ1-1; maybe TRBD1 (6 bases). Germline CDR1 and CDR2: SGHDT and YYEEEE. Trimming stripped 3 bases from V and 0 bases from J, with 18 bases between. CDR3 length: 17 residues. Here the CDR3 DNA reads TGTGCCAGCAGCTGGGGGTTTGGACAGACCTTGAACACTGAAGCTTTCTTT. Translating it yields CASSWGFGQTLNTEAFF.

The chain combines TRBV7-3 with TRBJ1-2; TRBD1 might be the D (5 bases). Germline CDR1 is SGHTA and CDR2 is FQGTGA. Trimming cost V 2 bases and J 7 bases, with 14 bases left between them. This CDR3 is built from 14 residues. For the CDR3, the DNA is TGTGCCAGCAGCTTACTGGGGCAGAGCCGTGGCTACACCTTC. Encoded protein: CASSLLGQSRGYTF.

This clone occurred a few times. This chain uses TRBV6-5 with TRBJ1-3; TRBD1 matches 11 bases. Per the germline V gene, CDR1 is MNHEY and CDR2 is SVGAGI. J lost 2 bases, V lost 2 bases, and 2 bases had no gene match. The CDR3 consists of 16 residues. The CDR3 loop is CASSYGTGGPGNTIYF. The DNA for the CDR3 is TGTGCCAGCAGTTACGGGACAGGGGGACCTGGAAACACCATATATTTT.

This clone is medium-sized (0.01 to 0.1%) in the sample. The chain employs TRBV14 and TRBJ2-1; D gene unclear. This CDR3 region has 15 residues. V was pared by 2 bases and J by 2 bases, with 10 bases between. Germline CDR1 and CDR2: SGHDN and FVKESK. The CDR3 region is CASSQLMLAYNEQFF. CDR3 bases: TGTGCCAGCAGCCAACTTATGCTAGCCTACAATGAGCAGTTCTTC.

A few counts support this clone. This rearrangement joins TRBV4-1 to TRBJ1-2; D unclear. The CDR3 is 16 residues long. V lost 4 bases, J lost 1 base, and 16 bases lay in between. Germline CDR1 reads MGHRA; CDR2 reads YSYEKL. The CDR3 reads CASSPVPGSSNYGYTF. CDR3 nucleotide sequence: TGCGCCAGCAGCCCCGTACCGGGATCGAGTAACTATGGCTACACCTTC.

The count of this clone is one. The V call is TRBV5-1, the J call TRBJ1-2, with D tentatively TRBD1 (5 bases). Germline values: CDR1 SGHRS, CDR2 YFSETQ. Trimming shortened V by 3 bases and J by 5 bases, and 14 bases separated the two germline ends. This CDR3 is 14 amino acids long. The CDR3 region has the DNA TGCGCCAGCAGCTCCGACGACAGTGTTTATGGCTACACCTTC. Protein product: CASSSDDSVYGYTF. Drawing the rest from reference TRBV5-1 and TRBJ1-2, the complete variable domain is KAGVTQTPRYLIKTRGQQVTLSCSPISGHRSVSWYQQTPGQGLQFLFEYFSETQRNKGNFPGRFSGRQFSNSRSEMNVSTLELGDSALYLCASSSDDSVYGYTFGSGTRLTVV.

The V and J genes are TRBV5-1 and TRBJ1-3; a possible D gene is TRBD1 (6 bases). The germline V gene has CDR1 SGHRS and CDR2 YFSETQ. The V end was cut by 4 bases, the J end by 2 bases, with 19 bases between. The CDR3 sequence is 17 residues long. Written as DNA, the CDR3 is TGCGCCAGCAGCCCGGGGGGGGCAGTAGTTCCTGGAAACACCATATATTTT. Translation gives CASSPGGAVVPGNTIYF.

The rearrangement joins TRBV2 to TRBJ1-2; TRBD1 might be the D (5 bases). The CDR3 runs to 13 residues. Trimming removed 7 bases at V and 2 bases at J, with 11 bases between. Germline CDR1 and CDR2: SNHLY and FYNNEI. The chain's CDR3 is CASILDMNYGYTF. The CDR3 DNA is TGTGCCAGCATTCTGGACATGAACTATGGCTACACCTTC. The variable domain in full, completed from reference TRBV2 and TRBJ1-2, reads EPEVTQTPSHQVTQMGQEVILRCVPISNHLYFYWYRQILGQKVEFLVSFYNNEISEKSEIFDDQFSVERPDGSNFTLKIRSTKLEDSAMYFCASILDMNYGYTFGSGTRLTVV.

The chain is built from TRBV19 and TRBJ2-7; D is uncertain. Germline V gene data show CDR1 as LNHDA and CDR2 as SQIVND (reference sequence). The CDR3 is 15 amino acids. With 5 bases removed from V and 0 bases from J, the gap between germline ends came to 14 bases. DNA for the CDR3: TGTGCCAGTAGTCCCTCTTCGTCCCTCTCCTACGAGCAGTACTTC. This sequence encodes CASSPSSSLSYEQYF.